This T cell receptor (beta chain) is drawn from a study of blood T cell repertoires in COVID-19. Across the whole study: PBMCs, B-cell-depleted T cells, or T cells were the source of the cDNA or gDNA that made up the material.

Only in-frame clones appear in the TCRdb table, and some are missing; sequencing was by immunoSEQ multiplex PCR. The table lists roughly 160,000 clones, roughly 84% of them singletons. The receptor comes from a man in his fifties or sixties with active or convalescent COVID-19. Sequences were obtained from peripheral blood.

The CDR3 here is CASSIQRGARYEQYF. The CDR3 nucleotides are TGTGCCAGTAGTATTCAGCGGGGGGCCCGCTACGAGCAGTACTTC. The chain uses TRBV19 and TRBJ2-7; 9 bases match TRBD2. Germline CDR1 reads LNHDA; CDR2 reads SQIVND (reference sequence). This CDR3 is 15 amino acids long. V was pared by 3 bases and J by 3 bases, with 6 bases of the junction left unmatched.